This T cell receptor (beta chain) was captured by sequencing in a study of blood T cell repertoires in COVID-19. After removal of 3 bases from V and 3 bases from J, the junction contained 7 bases not matched to a gene. The CDR3 spans 15 residues. CDR1 and CDR2 from the germline V gene are SNHLY and FYNNEI. Libraries were prepared by immunoSEQ multiplex PCR; TCRdb keeps only in-frame clonotypes and omits some of them. The sample yields approximately 150,000 clones, 85% seen once. The TCR comes from a woman at least 80 years old with COVID-19, enrolled during active disease. The chain employs TRBV2 and TRBJ2-5; 7 positions match TRBD1. Sequencing input: peripheral blood. The CDR3 spells CASSDRRQGEETQYF. In DNA, the CDR3 is TGTGCCAGCAGTGATCGGCGCCAGGGGGAAGAGACCCAGTACTTC.